This T cell receptor (beta chain) was obtained from a study of T-cell reconstitution after alpha-beta-depleted transplantation in children (dated by TCRdb to 2015 to 2016). With regard to the full study: Using TCR repertoire profiling, the study followed T-cell immune reconstitution in a quantitative way in children after TCRalphabeta/CD19-depleted allogeneic hematopoietic cell transplantation. The investigation overall reported the following: Apparently early alphabetaT-cell count recovery about two months after transplant reportedly relied on only several hundred rapidly expanded clones derived from non-depleted graft cells. Over the following months the frequencies of hyperexpanded clones went down, and after one year T-cell counts and TCRbeta diversity were mostly credited to newly produced T cells. In some patients, the high TCRbeta diversity seen at day 60 was put down to recipient T cells and intrathymic progenitors that had survived conditioning.

Receptor libraries were prepared by PCR. The instrument was an Illumina HiSeq 2500. To normalize quantification of the TCRbeta repertoire, the TCR libraries were built with molecular barcoding that relied on unique molecular identifiers. TCRdb reprocessing: public reads trimmed at Q25 with fastp, clones called with MiXCR, in-frame beta chains kept. Every entry covers one CDR3 protein and lists the most common genes and DNA from its rows. This sample comprises some 350,000 distinct CDR3 sequences, 16% of them detected only once. The top ten constitute about 41% of the sample. Comments on this clonotype: The clone's antigen remains unknown. The record has no base qualities; no much larger clone is one base away.

In the paper's terms, the treatment or condition label means: allogeneic hematopoietic cell transplantation with graft depleted of TCRalphabeta T cells and CD19 B cells. The children who served as transplant recipients had been given grafts of TCRalphabeta/CD19-depleted allogeneic hematopoietic cells. The source is a male patient aged 2-10 years who had a stem cell transplant for acute lymphoblastic leukemia, so the T cells may come from the graft donor. This specimen was PBMCs, mostly from graft donor cells, taken 360 days after TCRalphabeta/CD19-depleted stem cell transplant.

The base sequence is TGTGCCAGCAGCATCGAAATACAGGGTTCACCCCTCCACTTT. Its protein reads: CASSIEIQGSPLHF. The chain is encoded by TRBV6-1 joined to TRBJ1-6, with TRBD1 tentatively as D gene (6 bases match). CDR1 MNHNS and CDR2 SASEGT are derived from the germline V gene. V was cut back by 6 bases and J by 9 bases, leaving a gap of 15 bases between them. From its cysteine to its phenylalanine, the CDR3 spans 14 amino acids. Only the CDR3 DNA is retained, 42 bases long and in frame from the first base.